These T cell receptor beta chains were read from a single sample in a study of control samples from healthy donors and cancer patients. Sequenced by immunoSEQ multiplex PCR; TCRdb stores in-frame clones only, minus some. The table records 65,000 to 100,000 clones, around 92% of them present only once. Sequencing input: blood. The receptors here all came from a man aged 45-65 years in good health. Both conserved end residues are part of each CDR3. D genes are given only for firm matches. Size values are once, few and many counts, or a class for expanded clones, and some rows have none.

j_call | d_call | clone_size | v_call | cdr3_nt | cdr3_aa
TRBJ2-3 | - | - | TRBV2 | TGTGCCAGCAGTGATTTTACAAGAGCTAGCACAGATACGCAGTATTTT | CASSDFTRASTDTQYF
TRBJ1-6 | - | - | TRBV27 | TGTGCCAGCAGTTTTTCCCACAGTGGAGGATCACCCCTCCACTTT | CASSFSHSGGSPLHF
TRBJ1-4 | - | - | TRBV11-2 | TGTGCCAGCAGCTTGGGAGGAACTAATGAAAAACTGTTTTTT | CASSLGGTNEKLFF
TRBJ2-3 | - | - | TRBV7-2 | TGTGCCAGCAGCCCCCAAGAGGGACCCACAGATACGCAGTATTTT | CASSPQEGPTDTQYF
TRBJ1-1 | - | - | TRBV24-1 | TGTGCCACCAGTGGGGGGGTTTCGAACACTGAAGCTTTCTTT | CATSGGVSNTEAFF
TRBJ1-5 | TRBD1 | - | TRBV12-3/TRBV12-4 | TGTGCCAGCAGTTTAGGACAGGGGCAGCCCCAGCATTTT | CASSLGQGQPQHF
TRBJ2-1 | - | - | TRBV11-3 | TGTGCCAGCAGCTTAGCCCAGCAGGGGAACAATGAGCAGTTCTTC | CASSLAQQGNNEQFF
TRBJ2-3 | - | once | TRBV3-1/TRBV3-2 | TGTGCCAGCAGCCAAGGGGACTTAGATACGCAGTATTTT | CASSQGDLDTQYF
TRBJ1-5 | - | - | TRBV6-5 | TGTGCCAGCAGCCTATTGATGAATAGCAATCAGCCCCAGCATTTT | CASSLLMNSNQPQHF
TRBJ1-2 | - | - | TRBV7-2 | TGTGCCAGCAACCGGTTTTCAGGGGTTGATGGCTACACCTTC | CASNRFSGVDGYTF